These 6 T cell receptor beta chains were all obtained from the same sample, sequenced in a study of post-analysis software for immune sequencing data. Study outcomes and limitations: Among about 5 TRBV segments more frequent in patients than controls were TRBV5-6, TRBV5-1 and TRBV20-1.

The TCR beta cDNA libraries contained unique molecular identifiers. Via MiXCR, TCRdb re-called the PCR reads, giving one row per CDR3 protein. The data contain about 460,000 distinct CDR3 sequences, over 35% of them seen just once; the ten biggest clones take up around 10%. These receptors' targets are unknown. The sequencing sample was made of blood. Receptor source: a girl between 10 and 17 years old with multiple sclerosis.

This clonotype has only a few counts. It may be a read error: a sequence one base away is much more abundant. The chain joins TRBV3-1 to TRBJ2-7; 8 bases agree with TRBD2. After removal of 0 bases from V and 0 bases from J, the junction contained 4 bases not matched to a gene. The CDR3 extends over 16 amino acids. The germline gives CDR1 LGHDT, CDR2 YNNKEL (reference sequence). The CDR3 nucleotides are TGTGCCAGCAGCCAAGATTGGGGGACTAGCTCCTACGAGCAGTACTTC. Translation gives CASSQDWGTSSYEQYF.

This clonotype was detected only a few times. The CDR3 spells CSARVSAIQETQYF. CDR3 coding DNA: TGCAGTGCTAGGGTGTCGGCAATCCAAGAGACCCAGTACTTC. The chain joins TRBV20-1 to TRBJ2-5; the D is unclear. V gave up 3 bases and J gave up 1 base, with 12 bases separating them. The CDR3 has 14 amino acids. Germline loops: CDR1 DFQATT, CDR2 SNEGSKA (reference sequence).

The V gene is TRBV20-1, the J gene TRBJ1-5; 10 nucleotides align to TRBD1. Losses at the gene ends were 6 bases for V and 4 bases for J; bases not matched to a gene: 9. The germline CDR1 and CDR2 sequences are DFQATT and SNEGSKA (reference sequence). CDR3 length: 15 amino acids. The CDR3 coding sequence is TGCAGTGCCTCGAAGACAGGGGGCCGGAATCAGCCCCAGCATTTT. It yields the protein CSASKTGGRNQPQHF.

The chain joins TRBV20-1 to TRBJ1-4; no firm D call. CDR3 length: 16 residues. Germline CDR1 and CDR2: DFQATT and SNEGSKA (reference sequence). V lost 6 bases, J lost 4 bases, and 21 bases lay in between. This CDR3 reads CSADPYETELNEKLFF. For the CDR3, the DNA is TGCAGTGCCGACCCCTACGAGACGGAGCTTAATGAAAAACTGTTTTTT.

The CDR3 loop reads CSARDVIAGASDTQYF. The CDR3 DNA reads TGCAGTGCTAGAGATGTGATAGCGGGAGCGTCGGATACGCAGTATTTT. The V gene is TRBV20-1, the J gene TRBJ2-3; TRBD2 agrees at 9 bases. V dropped 0 bases and J dropped 6; count of bases not matched to a gene: 10. The germline CDR1 and CDR2 sequences are DFQATT and SNEGSKA (reference sequence). This CDR3 contains 16 residues.

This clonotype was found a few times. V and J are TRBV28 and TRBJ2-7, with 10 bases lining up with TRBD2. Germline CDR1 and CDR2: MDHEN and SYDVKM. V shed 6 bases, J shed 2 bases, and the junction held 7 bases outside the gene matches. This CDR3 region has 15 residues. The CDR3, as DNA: TGTGCCAGCAGGCCTGTAGCGGGGGGTACCTACGAGCAGTACTTC. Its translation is CASRPVAGGTYEQYF.